This T cell receptor (beta chain) was observed in a study of vaccination effects on CD4 cells after COVID-19. Study outcomes and limitations: The study got few convalescent patients and did not collect any early post-infection timepoints. At late timepoints after vaccination, vaccine- and infection-induced clones shrank markedly.

Assay used: immunoSEQ multiplex PCR; TCRdb lists only in-frame clones, some missing. The data contain tens of thousands of clones, approximately 80% of them singletons. Only a few counts were recorded for this clone. Its specificity is unknown. CD4+ T cells were isolated after roughly nine days of culture. The receptor was isolated from a human donor who received a COVID-19 vaccine. The sequenced sample was CD4+ T cells from PBMCs cultured without peptide, obtained before COVID-19 vaccination.

CDR3 in DNA: TGTGCCAGCAGCTTAGCTCCTAGCGGGGGGGCCTCCTACAATGAGCAGTTCTTC. Its protein is CASSLAPSGGASYNEQFF. The chain uses TRBV7-8 and TRBJ2-1; 12 nucleotides match TRBD2. The CDR3 totals 18 residues. Trimming at V came to 0 bases and at J to 0 bases, leaving 3 bases not matched to a gene. Germline values: CDR1 SGHVS, CDR2 FQNEAQ.